These T cell receptor beta chains were read from a single sample in a study of blood T cell repertoires in COVID-19. Profiling relied on immunoSEQ multiplex PCR, and the TCRdb table lists in-frame clones only, not all of them. This table has more than 85,000 clones, roughly 82% appearing once. Sequencing was performed on peripheral blood. Receptors originate from a woman older than 75 with active or convalescent COVID-19. The CDR3 runs from the conserved cysteine through the conserved F or W. A D gene is named only where the DNA matches it firmly. A row's size may be missing; if present it is once, few, many or a size class.

D: TRBD1; length: 15; size: -; V: TRBV19; J: TRBJ1-2; CDR3: CASSIQPGQGHGYTF; DNA: TGTGCCAGTAGTATACAGCCCGGACAGGGTCATGGCTACACCTTC
D: -; length: 14; size: -; V: TRBV4-2; J: TRBJ1-4; CDR3: CASSPGGEEEKLFF; DNA: TGTGCCAGCAGCCCGGGGGGGGAAGAGGAAAAACTGTTTTTT
D: TRBD1; length: 17; size: -; V: TRBV3-1/TRBV3-2; J: TRBJ2-2; CDR3: CASSQGQGIGNTGELFF; DNA: TGTGCCAGCAGCCAGGGACAGGGGATAGGGAACACCGGGGAGCTGTTTTTT
D: TRBD1; length: 14; size: -; V: TRBV27; J: TRBJ2-7; CDR3: CASSLSGQGTGQYF; DNA: TGTGCCAGCAGTTTATCGGGACAGGGGACGGGGCAGTACTTC
D: TRBD2; length: 15; size: -; V: TRBV10-3; J: TRBJ2-1; CDR3: CATRAASGNNNEQFF; DNA: TGTGCCACCAGGGCGGCTAGCGGGAATAACAATGAGCAGTTCTTC
D: TRBD2; length: 16; size: -; V: TRBV19; J: TRBJ2-1; CDR3: CASKSSGRRSYNEQFF; DNA: TGTGCCAGTAAATCTAGCGGGAGACGGTCCTACAATGAGCAGTTCTTC
D: TRBD2; length: 15; size: -; V: TRBV2; J: TRBJ2-3; CDR3: CASTGLAGGTDTQYF; DNA: TGTGCCAGCACGGGACTAGCGGGAGGCACAGATACGCAGTATTTT
D: TRBD1; length: 15; size: -; V: TRBV6-5; J: TRBJ1-1; CDR3: CASSYSDRVDTEAFF; DNA: TGTGCCAGCAGTTACTCGGACAGGGTTGACACTGAAGCTTTCTTT
D: TRBD1; length: 14; size: few; V: TRBV7-9; J: TRBJ2-7; CDR3: CASSFRQGMYEQYF; DNA: TGTGCCAGCAGCTTCCGACAGGGGATGTACGAGCAGTACTTC
D: TRBD2; length: 15; size: -; V: TRBV2; J: TRBJ2-1; CDR3: CASSDGAGGRNEQFF; DNA: TGTGCCAGCAGTGACGGCGCGGGAGGTCGGAATGAGCAGTTCTTC
D: -; length: 13; size: -; V: TRBV27; J: TRBJ2-4; CDR3: CASSFRDNNIQYF; DNA: TGTGCCAGCAGTTTTCGGGACAACAACATTCAGTACTTC
D: -; length: 13; size: -; V: TRBV18; J: TRBJ1-5; CDR3: CASSPGGNQPQHF; DNA: TGTGCCAGCTCACCAGGAGGCAATCAGCCCCAGCATTTT
D: -; length: 15; size: -; V: TRBV19; J: TRBJ2-7; CDR3: CASSTQWQGFYEQYF; DNA: TGTGCCAGTAGTACCCAGTGGCAGGGGTTCTACGAGCAGTACTTC
D: -; length: 13; size: -; V: TRBV28; J: TRBJ2-7; CDR3: CASLKSVPYEQYF; DNA: TGTGCCTCCCTCAAGTCGGTCCCCTACGAGCAGTACTTC
D: TRBD2; length: 16; size: -; V: TRBV30; J: TRBJ2-2; CDR3: CAWSGGTSGSAGELFF; DNA: TGTGCCTGGAGTGGCGGGACTAGCGGGAGTGCCGGGGAGCTGTTTTTT
D: -; length: 15; size: -; V: TRBV6-5; J: TRBJ1-1; CDR3: CASSPPATRNTEAFF; DNA: TGTGCCAGCAGTCCGCCCGCTACGAGGAACACTGAAGCTTTCTTT